This T cell receptor beta chain was observed in a study of blood T cell repertoires in COVID-19. Across the whole study: From T cells, B-cell-depleted T cells, or PBMCs came the material, which was cDNA or gDNA.

Methods used by the authors: It was from reference gene primer amplification that nucleated cell counts were estimated. TCRdb's copy holds only in-frame clones and misses some; the assay was immunoSEQ multiplex PCR. D and trimming were read from the DNA, whereas the V and J calls and clone size are those reported in that table. The sample shows approximately 100,000 clones, approximately 84% of them seen only once. V lost 6 bases and J 4 bases, leaving 13 bases between the germline ends. CDR3 length: 13 amino acids. Germline V gene data show CDR1 as MNHEY and CDR2 as SVGAGI. The material sequenced was peripheral blood. The V gene is TRBV6-5, the J gene TRBJ2-7; a weak D match, TRBD1 (5 bases). The sequence derives from an elderly woman with acute or convalescent COVID-19. DNA of the CDR3: TGTGCCAGCAGCCAATCCCAGGGTTACGAGCAGTACGTC. Translated: CASSQSQGYEQYV.